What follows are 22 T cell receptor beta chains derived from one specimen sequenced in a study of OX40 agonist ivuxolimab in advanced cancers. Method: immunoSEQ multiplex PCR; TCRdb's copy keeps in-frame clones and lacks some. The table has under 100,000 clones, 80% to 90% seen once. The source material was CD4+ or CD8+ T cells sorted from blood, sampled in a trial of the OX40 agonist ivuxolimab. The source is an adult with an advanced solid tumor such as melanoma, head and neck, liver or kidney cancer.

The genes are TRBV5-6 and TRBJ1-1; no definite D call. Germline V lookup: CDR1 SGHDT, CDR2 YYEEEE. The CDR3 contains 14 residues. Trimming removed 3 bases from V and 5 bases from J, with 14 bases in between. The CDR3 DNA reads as TGTGCCAGCAGCTCCCCGACGGGTGATACTGAAGCTTTCTTT. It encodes CASSSPTGDTEAFF.

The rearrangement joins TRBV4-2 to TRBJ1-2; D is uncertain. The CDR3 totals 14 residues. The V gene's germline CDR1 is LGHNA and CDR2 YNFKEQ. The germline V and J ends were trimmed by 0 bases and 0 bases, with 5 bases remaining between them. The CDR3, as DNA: TGTGCCAGCAGCCAAGATCCAGCTAACTATGGCTACACCTTC. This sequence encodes CASSQDPANYGYTF.

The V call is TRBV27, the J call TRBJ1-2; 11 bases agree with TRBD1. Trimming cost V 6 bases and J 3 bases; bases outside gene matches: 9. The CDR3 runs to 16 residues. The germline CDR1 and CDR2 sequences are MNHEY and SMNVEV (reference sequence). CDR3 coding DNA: TGTGCCAGCAGGAAAGGACAGGGGGCCCGCGACTATGGCTACACCTTC. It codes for CASRKGQGARDYGYTF.

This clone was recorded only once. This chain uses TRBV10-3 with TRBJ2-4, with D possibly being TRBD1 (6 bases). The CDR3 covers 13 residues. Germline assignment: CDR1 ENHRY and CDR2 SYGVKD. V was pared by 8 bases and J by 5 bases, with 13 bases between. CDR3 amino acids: CAIGRDTENIQYF. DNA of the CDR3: TGTGCCATCGGACGGGACACCGAAAACATTCAGTACTTC.

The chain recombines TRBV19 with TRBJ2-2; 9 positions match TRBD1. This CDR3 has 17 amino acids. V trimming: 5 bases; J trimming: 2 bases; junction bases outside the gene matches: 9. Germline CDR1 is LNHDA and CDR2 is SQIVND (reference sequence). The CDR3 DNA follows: TGTGCCAGTAGTCTATTGGACAGGGGTCTCAACACCGGGGAGCTGTTTTTT. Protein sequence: CASSLLDRGLNTGELFF. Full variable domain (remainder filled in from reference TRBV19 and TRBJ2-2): DGGITQSPKYLFRKEGQNVTLSCEQNLNHDAMYWYRQDPGQGLRLIYYSQIVNDFQKGDIAEGYSVSREKKESFPLTVTSAQKNPTAFYLCASSLLDRGLNTGELFFGEGSRLTVL.

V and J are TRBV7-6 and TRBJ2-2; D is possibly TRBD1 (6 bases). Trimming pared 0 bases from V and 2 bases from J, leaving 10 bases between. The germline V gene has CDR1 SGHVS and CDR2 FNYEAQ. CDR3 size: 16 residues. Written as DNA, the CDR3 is TGTGCCAGCAGCTTAGCGTCAGGGGCCAACACCGGGGAGCTGTTTTTT. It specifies CASSLASGANTGELFF.

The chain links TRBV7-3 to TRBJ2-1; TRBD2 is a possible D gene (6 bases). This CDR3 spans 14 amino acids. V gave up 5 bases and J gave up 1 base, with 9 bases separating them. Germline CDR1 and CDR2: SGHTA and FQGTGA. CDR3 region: CASSISGSYNEQFF. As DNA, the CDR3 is TGTGCCAGCAGCATTAGCGGATCCTACAATGAGCAGTTCTTC.

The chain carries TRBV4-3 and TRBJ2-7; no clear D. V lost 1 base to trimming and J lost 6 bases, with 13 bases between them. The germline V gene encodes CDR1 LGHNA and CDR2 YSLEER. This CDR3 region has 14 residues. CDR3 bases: TGCGCCAGCAGCCAAGGGCATCTAGTTACCGAGCAGTACTTC. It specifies CASSQGHLVTEQYF.

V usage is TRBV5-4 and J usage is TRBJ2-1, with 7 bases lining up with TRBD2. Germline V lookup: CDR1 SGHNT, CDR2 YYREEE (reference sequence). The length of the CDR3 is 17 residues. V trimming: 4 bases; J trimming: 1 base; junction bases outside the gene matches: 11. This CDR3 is CASSPLRASGSYNEQFF. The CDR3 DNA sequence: TGTGCCAGCAGCCCGCTACGGGCTAGCGGATCCTACAATGAGCAGTTCTTC.

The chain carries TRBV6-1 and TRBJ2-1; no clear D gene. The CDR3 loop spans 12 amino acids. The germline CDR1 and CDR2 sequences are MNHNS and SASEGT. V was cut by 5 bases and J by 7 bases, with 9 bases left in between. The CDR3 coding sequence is TGTGCCAGCAGTCTTTTTGGAAATGAGCAGTTCTTC. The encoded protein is CASSLFGNEQFF.

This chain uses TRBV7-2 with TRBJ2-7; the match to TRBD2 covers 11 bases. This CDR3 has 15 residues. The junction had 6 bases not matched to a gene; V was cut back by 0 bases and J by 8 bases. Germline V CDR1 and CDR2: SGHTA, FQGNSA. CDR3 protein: CASSLALAGVNKQYF. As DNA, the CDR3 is TGTGCCAGCAGCTTAGCACTAGCGGGAGTGAACAAGCAGTACTTC.

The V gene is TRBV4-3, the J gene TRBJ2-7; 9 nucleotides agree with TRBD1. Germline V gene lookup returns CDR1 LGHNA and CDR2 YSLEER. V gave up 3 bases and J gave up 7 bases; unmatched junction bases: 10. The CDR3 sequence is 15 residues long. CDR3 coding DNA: TGCGCCAGCAGCCAGGAGCTGGGACAGGGACGGGAGCAGTACTTC. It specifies CASSQELGQGREQYF.

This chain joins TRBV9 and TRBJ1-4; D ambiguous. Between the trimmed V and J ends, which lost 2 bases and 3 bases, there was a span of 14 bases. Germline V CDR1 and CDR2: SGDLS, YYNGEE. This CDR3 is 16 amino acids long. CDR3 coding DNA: TGTGCCAGCAGCGTTGATACAGCAGCGGCTAATGAAAAACTGTTTTTT. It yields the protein CASSVDTAAANEKLFF.

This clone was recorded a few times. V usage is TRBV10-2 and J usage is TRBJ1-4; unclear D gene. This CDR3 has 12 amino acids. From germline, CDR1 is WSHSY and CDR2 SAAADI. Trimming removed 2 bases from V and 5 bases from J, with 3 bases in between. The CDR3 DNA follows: TGCGCCAGCAGTGAGGGGAATGAAAAACTGTTTTTT. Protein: CASSEGNEKLFF.

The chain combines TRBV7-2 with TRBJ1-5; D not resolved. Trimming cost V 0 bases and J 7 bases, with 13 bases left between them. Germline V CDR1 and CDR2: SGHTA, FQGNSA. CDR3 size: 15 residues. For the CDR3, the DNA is TGTGCCAGCAGCTTAGCGCTGGAAGGGCTACAGCCCCAGCATTTT. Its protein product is CASSLALEGLQPQHF. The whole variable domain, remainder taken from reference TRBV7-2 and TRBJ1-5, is GAGVSQSPSNKVTEKGKDVELRCDPISGHTALYWYRQSLGQGLEFLIYFQGNSAPDKSGLPSDRFSAERTGGSVSTLTIQRTQQEDSAVYLCASSLALEGLQPQHFGDGTRLSIL.

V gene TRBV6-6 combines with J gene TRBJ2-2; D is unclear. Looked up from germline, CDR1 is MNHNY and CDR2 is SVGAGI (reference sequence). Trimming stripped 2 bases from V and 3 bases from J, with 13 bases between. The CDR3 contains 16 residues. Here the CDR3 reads CASSYVRLSHTGELFF. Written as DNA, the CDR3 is TGTGCCAGCAGTTACGTACGGTTGTCGCACACCGGGGAGCTGTTTTTT.

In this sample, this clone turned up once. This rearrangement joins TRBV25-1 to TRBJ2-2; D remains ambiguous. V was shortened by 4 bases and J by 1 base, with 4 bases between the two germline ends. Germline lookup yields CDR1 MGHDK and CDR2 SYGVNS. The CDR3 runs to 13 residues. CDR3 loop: CASSVLNTGELFF. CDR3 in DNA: TGTGCCAGCAGTGTCCTGAACACCGGGGAGCTGTTTTTT.

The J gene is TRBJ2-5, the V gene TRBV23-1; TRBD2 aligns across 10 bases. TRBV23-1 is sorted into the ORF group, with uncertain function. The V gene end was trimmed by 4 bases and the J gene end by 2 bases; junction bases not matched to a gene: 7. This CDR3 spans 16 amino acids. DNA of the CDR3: TGCGCCAGCAGTCGGTTTCTAGCGGGAGTACAAGAGACCCAGTACTTC. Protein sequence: CASSRFLAGVQETQYF.

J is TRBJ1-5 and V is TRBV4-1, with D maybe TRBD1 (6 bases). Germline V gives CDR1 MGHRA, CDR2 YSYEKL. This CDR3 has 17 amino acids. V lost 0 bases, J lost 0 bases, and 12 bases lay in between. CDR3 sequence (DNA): TGCGCCAGCAGCCAAGACCCCGGACAGAATAGCAATCAGCCCCAGCATTTT. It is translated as CASSQDPGQNSNQPQHF.

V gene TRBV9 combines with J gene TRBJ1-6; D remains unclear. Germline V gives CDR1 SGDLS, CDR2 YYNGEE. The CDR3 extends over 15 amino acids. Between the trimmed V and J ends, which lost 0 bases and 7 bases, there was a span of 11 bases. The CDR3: CASSVDSQFNSPLHF. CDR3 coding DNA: TGTGCCAGCAGCGTAGATAGTCAGTTCAATTCACCCCTCCACTTT.

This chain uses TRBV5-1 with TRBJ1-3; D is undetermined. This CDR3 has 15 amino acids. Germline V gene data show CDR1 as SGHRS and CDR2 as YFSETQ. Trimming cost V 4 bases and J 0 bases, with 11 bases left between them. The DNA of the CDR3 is TGCGCCAGCAGCATTGCCCTAGACTCTGGAAACACCATATATTTT. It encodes CASSIALDSGNTIYF.

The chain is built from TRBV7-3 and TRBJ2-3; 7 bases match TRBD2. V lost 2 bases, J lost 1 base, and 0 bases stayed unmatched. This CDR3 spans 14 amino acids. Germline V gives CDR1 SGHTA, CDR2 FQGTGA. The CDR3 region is CASSLGRGTDTQYF. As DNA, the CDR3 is TGTGCCAGCAGCTTAGGGAGGGGCACAGATACGCAGTATTTT. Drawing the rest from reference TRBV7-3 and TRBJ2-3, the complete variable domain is GAGVSQTPSNKVTEKGKYVELRCDPISGHTALYWYRQSLGQGPEFLIYFQGTGAADDSGLPNDRFFAVRPEGSVSTLKIQRTERGDSAVYLCASSLGRGTDTQYFGPGTRLTVL.